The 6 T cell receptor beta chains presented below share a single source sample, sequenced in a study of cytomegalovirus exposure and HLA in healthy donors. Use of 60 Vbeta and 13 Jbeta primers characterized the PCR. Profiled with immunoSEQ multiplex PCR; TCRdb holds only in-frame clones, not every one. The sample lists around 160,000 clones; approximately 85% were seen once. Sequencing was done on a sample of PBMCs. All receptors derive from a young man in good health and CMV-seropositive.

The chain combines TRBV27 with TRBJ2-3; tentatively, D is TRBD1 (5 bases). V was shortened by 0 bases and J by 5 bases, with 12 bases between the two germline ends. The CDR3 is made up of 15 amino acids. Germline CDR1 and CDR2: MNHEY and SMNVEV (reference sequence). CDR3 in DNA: TGTGCCAGCAGTTTATCTAGTGATAGGGGAGATACGCAGTATTTT. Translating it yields CASSLSSDRGDTQYF.

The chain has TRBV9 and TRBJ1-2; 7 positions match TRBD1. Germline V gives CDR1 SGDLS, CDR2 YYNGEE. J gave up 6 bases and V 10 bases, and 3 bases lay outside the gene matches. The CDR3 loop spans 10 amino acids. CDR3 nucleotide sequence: TGTGCCTCGACAGGGAATGGCTACACCTTC. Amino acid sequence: CASTGNGYTF.

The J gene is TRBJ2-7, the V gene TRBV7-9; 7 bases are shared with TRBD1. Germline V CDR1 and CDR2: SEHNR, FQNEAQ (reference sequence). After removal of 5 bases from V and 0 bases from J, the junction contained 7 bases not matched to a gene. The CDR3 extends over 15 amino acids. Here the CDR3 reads CASSLPGQSSYEQYF. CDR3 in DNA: TGTGCCAGCAGCCTACCGGGACAGAGCTCCTACGAGCAGTACTTC.

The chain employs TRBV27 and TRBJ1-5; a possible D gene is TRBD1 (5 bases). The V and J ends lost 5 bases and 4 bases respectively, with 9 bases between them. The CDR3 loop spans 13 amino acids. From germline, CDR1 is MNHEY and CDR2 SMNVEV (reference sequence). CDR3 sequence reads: CASSDQGNQPQHF. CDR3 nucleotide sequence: TGTGCCAGCAGTGATCAGGGAAATCAGCCCCAGCATTTT.

CDR3 bases: TGTGCCAGCAGCTCCGCGACAGGGGAAAACATTCAGTACTTC. Its protein is CASSSATGENIQYF. The chain carries TRBV7-2 and TRBJ2-4; TRBD1 agrees at 8 bases. This CDR3 region has 14 residues. With V trimmed by 4 bases and J by 5 bases, 4 bases remained unmatched. Germline assignment: CDR1 SGHTA and CDR2 FQGNSA.

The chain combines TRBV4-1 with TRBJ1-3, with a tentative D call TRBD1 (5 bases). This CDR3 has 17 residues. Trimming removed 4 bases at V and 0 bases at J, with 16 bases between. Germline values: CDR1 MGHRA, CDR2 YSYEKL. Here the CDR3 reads CASSRIATVISGNTIYF. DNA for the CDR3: TGCGCCAGCAGCCGGATCGCGACAGTCATCTCTGGAAACACCATATATTTT.